These 9 T cell receptor beta chains came from one sample sequenced in a study of T-cell memory formation after mild COVID-19. TCRdb itself ran the 5' RACE reads through MiXCR, one entry per CDR3 protein. The sample contains under 550,000 distinct CDR3 sequences, around a sixth of which appear only once. Sequencing used PBMCs or a T cell subset sorted from them (not recorded which). Receptors were obtained from an adult woman who had mild COVID-19 (a few samples of this study predate the infection). Cell type and time point are not known.

In regard to this clonotype: A read error is likely, as this CDR3 ends without the conserved phenylalanine or tryptophan. It is unclear where the CDR3 begins or ends on the DNA, so no DNA is shown, and the CDR3 is as TCRdb lists it. The chain has TRBV30 and TRBJ1-5; the table's D call of TRBD1 was not tested on the DNA. Counting both end residues, the CDR3 totals 16 amino acids. Germline CDR1 GTSNPN, CDR2 SVGIG (reference sequence). The chain's CDR3 is CAWSLRGQVGNQPQQV.

The J gene is TRBJ2-2, the V gene TRBV7-9; 7 nucleotides align to TRBD2. Trimming at V came to 3 bases and at J to 1 base, leaving 8 bases not matched to a gene. The CDR3 is 17 residues long. Per the germline V gene, CDR1 is SEHNR and CDR2 is FQNEAQ (reference sequence). CDR3 nucleotide sequence: TGTGCCAGCAGCTTTCACGGACTAGTCGGGAACACCGGGGAGCTGTTTTTT. Translated: CASSFHGLVGNTGELFF. Variable domain in full (rest from reference TRBV7-9 and TRBJ2-2): DTGVSQNPRHKITKRGQNVTFRCDPISEHNRLYWYRQTLGQGPEFLTYFQNEAQLEKSRLLSDRFSAERPKGSFSTLEIQRTEQGDSAMYLCASSFHGLVGNTGELFFGEGSRLTVL.

The CDR3 is CASSVQLGQPQHF. In nucleotides, the CDR3 is TGTGCCAGCAGCGTTCAACTAGGTCAGCCCCAGCATTTT. The chain uses TRBV9 and TRBJ1-5; D is ambiguous. CDR1 and CDR2 (germline): SGDLS, YYNGEE. Trimming removed 2 bases at V and 6 bases at J, with 9 bases between. The CDR3 is 13 amino acids.

The chain uses TRBV6-5 and TRBJ2-7; no clear D gene. There are 16 residues in the CDR3. Trimming took off 6 bases at V and 0 bases at J, with 18 bases between the two ends. Germline-derived CDR1 and CDR2 are MNHEY and SVGAGI. CDR3 nucleotide sequence: TGTGCCAGCAGCCAATCGGTCGCGGCCGCCTCCTACGAGCAGTACTTC. Translation: CASSQSVAAASYEQYF.

This clonotype was seen a handful of times. The chain carries TRBV10-3 and TRBJ2-5, with 11 bases lining up with TRBD2. Looked up from germline, CDR1 is ENHRY and CDR2 is SYGVKD. The length of the CDR3 is 16 residues. After removal of 4 bases from V and 2 bases from J, the junction contained 6 bases not matched to a gene. As DNA, the CDR3 is TGTGCCATCAGTGCCGCCGGGACTAGCGGACAAGAGACCCAGTACTTC. This sequence encodes CAISAAGTSGQETQYF.

A few counts support this clonotype. V gene TRBV25-1 combines with J gene TRBJ2-1; 7 nucleotides match TRBD2. This CDR3 comprises 16 residues. With V trimmed by 0 bases and J by 5 bases, 7 bases remained unmatched. Germline CDR1 and CDR2: MGHDK and SYGVNS. The CDR3 here is CASSEYSAGENNEQFF. The CDR3 nucleotides read TGTGCCAGCAGTGAATATTCGGCGGGAGAAAACAATGAGCAGTTCTTC.

The V and J genes are TRBV7-9 and TRBJ1-6, with unresolved D. Per the germline V gene, CDR1 is SEHNR and CDR2 is FQNEAQ (reference sequence). V was cut by 2 bases and J by 8 bases, with 10 bases left in between. The CDR3 covers 14 residues. The CDR3 here is CASSLSAVYSPLHF. Here the CDR3 DNA reads TGTGCCAGCAGCTTATCGGCAGTCTATTCACCCCTCCACTTT.

The rearrangement links TRBV9 to TRBJ2-3, with D unclear. The V and J ends lost 0 bases and 3 bases respectively, with 17 bases between them. CDR3 length: 17 residues. CDR1 SGDLS and CDR2 YYNGEE come from the germline V gene. DNA of the CDR3: TGTGCCAGCAGCGTAGCGGCCCAGCTGTCCTCAACAGATACGCAGTATTTT. Its translation: CASSVAAQLSSTDTQYF.

Many counts were recorded for this clonotype. The chain joins TRBV5-6 to TRBJ2-1, with a possible D match to TRBD2 (6 bases). This CDR3 has 16 residues. Deletions cut 2 bases from V and 3 bases from J, with 15 bases between. The germline gives CDR1 SGHDT, CDR2 YYEEEE. The CDR3 nucleotides are TGTGCCAGCAGCTTCCGGGTTGTGGGAGGCTACAATGAGCAGTTCTTC. Its protein product is CASSFRVVGGYNEQFF.